The sequence of this TCR beta chain was determined in a study of blood T cell repertoires in COVID-19. The overall study: The study drew acute and convalescent COVID-19 samples from the United States, Italy and Spain.

Residents of 24 US areas, aged about 18 to 95 years, made up the participants. The CDR3 has 15 amino acids. V shed 6 bases, J shed 7 bases, and the junction held 10 bases outside the gene matches. CDR1 and CDR2 (germline): SGHTA, FQGNSA. How the authors handled the data: It was from reference gene primer amplification that nucleated cell counts were estimated. Here immunoSEQ multiplex PCR was the method, and the copy in TCRdb shows in-frame clones only, minus some. V, J and clone size were drawn from that table, and D and trimming were deduced from the DNA. The data show a few hundred thousand clones, over 75% seen once.

The sequence came from a man in his forties in a cohort exposed to, infected with or recovered from COVID-19 (not recorded which). The genes are TRBV7-2 and TRBJ2-1; TRBD1 agrees at 9 bases. Specimen: PBMCs or T cells enriched from blood (not recorded which). Written as DNA, the CDR3 is TGTGCCAGCAGTAGGGGACAGGGTGTGAGGAATGAGCAGTTCTTC. As protein: CASSRGQGVRNEQFF.